The 9 T cell receptor beta chains reported below all come from one sample, sequenced in a study of CD8 T cell repertoires and HIV-1 epitope variants. Using immunoSEQ multiplex PCR, the repertoire was profiled, and TCRdb retains in-frame clones only, with some absent. This table holds under 100,000 clones, 70% to 75% found once. What was sequenced was uncultured baseline CD8+ T cells from peripheral blood mononuclear cells (PBMCs). Receptors were obtained from a male donor with HIV.

The V gene is TRBV9, the J gene TRBJ1-1; unclear D gene. Trimming took off 0 bases at V and 1 base at J, with 13 bases between the two ends. Germline lookup yields CDR1 SGDLS and CDR2 YYNGEE. There are 16 residues in the CDR3. CDR3 DNA sequence: TGTGCCAGCAGCGTAGGACCAACCACAACGAACACTGAAGCTTTCTTT. It translates to CASSVGPTTTNTEAFF.

The chain combines TRBV18 with TRBJ1-4; D gene uncertain. Trimming shortened V by 1 base and J by 0 bases, and 15 bases separated the two germline ends. CDR3 length: 18 residues. From germline, CDR1 is KGHSH and CDR2 LQKENI. The CDR3 here is CASSPRPGSRATNEKLFF. The CDR3 nucleotides are TGTGCCAGCTCACCACGGCCGGGGAGCCGTGCAACTAATGAAAAACTGTTTTTT.

This clone has only a few counts. This chain uses TRBV7-2 with TRBJ1-2; TRBD1 is a possible D gene (5 bases). The V end was cut by 5 bases, the J end by 6 bases, with 19 bases between. Per germline, CDR1 SGHTA and CDR2 FQGNSA. CDR3 size: 15 residues. The CDR3 is CASSRQRSGSNGYTF. The DNA for the CDR3 is TGTGCCAGCAGCCGCCAGCGGTCAGGGAGCAATGGCTACACCTTC. Variable domain in full (rest from reference TRBV7-2 and TRBJ1-2): GAGVSQSPSNKVTEKGKDVELRCDPISGHTALYWYRQSLGQGLEFLIYFQGNSAPDKSGLPSDRFSAERTGGSVSTLTIQRTQQEDSAVYLCASSRQRSGSNGYTFGSGTRLTVV.

The gene calls are TRBV6-6 and TRBJ1-1; 8 bases are a match to TRBD1. CDR1 is MNHNY, CDR2 SVGAGI, per germline (reference sequence). There are 15 residues in the CDR3. V shed 5 bases and J 0 bases; nucleotides not matched to a gene: 5. The CDR3 DNA reads TGTGCCAGCAGTGCCAGACAGGGGTTGAACACTGAAGCTTTCTTT. Amino acids: CASSARQGLNTEAFF.

This sequence joins TRBV29-1 and TRBJ2-2, with D unclear. CDR1 and CDR2 from the germline V gene are SQVTM and ANQGSEA. The CDR3 runs 14 residues. V gave up 5 bases and J gave up 0 bases, with 10 bases separating them. CDR3 region: CSVLEHANTGELFF. In DNA form, the CDR3 reads TGCAGCGTTCTTGAGCACGCGAACACCGGGGAGCTGTTTTTT.

This rearrangement joins TRBV4-3 to TRBJ2-2; D not certain. The CDR3 is made up of 15 amino acids. V lost 0 bases and J 3 bases, leaving 8 bases between the germline ends. Germline assignment: CDR1 LGHNA and CDR2 YSLEER. The CDR3, as DNA: TGCGCCAGCAGCCAAGATCGGCCTTACACCGGGGAGCTGTTTTTT. Its translation: CASSQDRPYTGELFF.

The chain uses TRBV2 and TRBJ2-3; 15 bases align to TRBD2. The CDR3 contains 16 residues. Trimming took 4 bases from V and 3 from J; bases not matched to a gene: 2. The V gene's germline CDR1 is SNHLY and CDR2 FYNNEI. DNA of the CDR3: TGTGCCAGCAGTGCCGGGACTAGCGGGAGGACAGATACGCAGTATTTT. As protein: CASSAGTSGRTDTQYF.

The J gene is TRBJ2-1, the V gene TRBV7-2; possibly TRBD1 or TRBD2 for D (5 bases each). Germline-derived CDR1 and CDR2 are SGHTA and FQGNSA. V was shortened by 1 base and J by 15 bases, with 19 bases between the two germline ends. This CDR3 region has 14 residues. The CDR3 reads CASSLVVVSGHLFF. CDR3 sequence (DNA): TGTGCCAGCAGCTTAGTAGTGGTGTCGGGGCATTTGTTCTTC.

Only one count was recorded for this clone. The chain combines TRBV19 with TRBJ2-5; TRBD2 agrees at 14 bases. Trimming cost V 4 bases and J 6 bases; bases outside gene matches: 4. Germline CDR1 is LNHDA and CDR2 is SQIVND (reference sequence). The CDR3 has 15 residues. The CDR3 loop is CASSTGLAGEKTQYF. Here the CDR3 DNA reads TGTGCCAGTAGTACGGGACTAGCGGGAGAAAAGACCCAGTACTTC.